These 10 T cell receptor beta chains came from one sample sequenced in a study of blood T cells in healthy people across ages. Primed by a sample-barcoded 5' primer and a J-beta primer mix, a second PCR proceeded for roughly 7 to 12 cycles. Each CDR3 protein is one row after TCRdb ran MiXCR on the 5' RACE reads. The table lists about a million distinct CDR3 sequences, just over 50% of them singletons, with about 20% in the top ten. Input material: blood. The receptor source for this set is an older woman in good health.

This clonotype has only one observation. The chain has TRBV4-3 and TRBJ2-7; no clear D. The tail of the sequence fits TRBJ2-5 better, so the J call may be wrong. The CDR3 length is 15 residues. Germline-derived CDR1 and CDR2 are LGHNA and YSLEER. CDR3: CASSHRKDERETQYF. As DNA, the CDR3 is TGCGCCAGCAGCCACCGAAAGGATGAACGAGAGACCCAGTACTTC.

The V call is TRBV7-2, the J call TRBJ2-7; maybe TRBD2 (5 bases). The germline gives CDR1 SGHTA, CDR2 FQGNSA. V shed 2 bases and J shed 0 bases, with 11 bases lying between them. The CDR3 has 15 residues. CDR3 protein: CASSLMGDYSYEQYF. CDR3 DNA: TGTGCCAGCAGCTTAATGGGCGACTACTCCTACGAGCAGTACTTC.

V usage is TRBV6-2 or TRBV6-3 and J usage is TRBJ2-1; 8 bases match TRBD1. The germline V gene encodes CDR1 MNHEY and CDR2 SVGEGT. V dropped 4 bases and J dropped 5; count of bases not matched to a gene: 13. The CDR3 has 17 residues. CDR3 DNA sequence: TGTGCCAGCAGTTCCAAGACAGGGGCTGCCCACAACAATGAGCAGTTCTTC. Encoded protein: CASSSKTGAAHNNEQFF.

J is TRBJ2-5 and V is TRBV12-3 or TRBV12-4; 7 positions agree with TRBD2. The CDR3 contains 14 residues. The V gene end was trimmed by 5 bases and the J gene end by 5 bases; junction bases not matched to a gene: 8. The CDR3 bases are TGTGCCAGCAGTGTCGGGGGAGGGCCGGAGACCCAGTACTTC. It specifies CASSVGGGPETQYF.

The J gene is TRBJ2-1, the V gene TRBV27, with unresolved D. V was clipped by 6 bases and J by 8 bases, with 8 bases between them. The CDR3 totals 11 residues. In germline, CDR1 is MNHEY, CDR2 SMNVEV (reference sequence). The chain's CDR3 is CASRRWDEQFF. CDR3 DNA: TGTGCCAGCAGGAGGTGGGATGAGCAGTTCTTC.

The CDR3 DNA reads TGTGCCAGCAGTTTTTACCCTCCCGCAGGGACTAGCGGTTACGAGCAGTACTTC. Protein sequence: CASSFYPPAGTSGYEQYF. This chain joins TRBV27 and TRBJ2-7; 11 nucleotides agree with TRBD2. The V and J ends lost 3 bases and 4 bases, in that order; junction bases with no gene match: 14. This CDR3 has 18 amino acids. Per the germline V gene, CDR1 is MNHEY and CDR2 is SMNVEV (reference sequence).

This clonotype came up a few times. This rearrangement joins TRBV12-3 or TRBV12-4 to TRBJ1-2, with D unresolved. V lost 3 bases and J lost 2, with 10 bases in between. The CDR3 consists of 14 residues. This CDR3 reads CASSFNKRNYGYTF. The CDR3 DNA sequence: TGTGCCAGCAGTTTTAATAAGAGGAACTATGGCTACACCTTC.

The V and J genes are TRBV6-4 and TRBJ2-3, with 9 positions matching TRBD2. The length of the CDR3 is 14 residues. Germline CDR1 and CDR2: MRHNA and SNTAGT. Unmatched junction bases numbered 3, after V lost 8 bases and J lost 0 bases. This chain's CDR3 is CASLAGRSTDTQYF. The CDR3, as DNA: TGTGCCAGCCTAGCGGGAAGAAGCACAGATACGCAGTATTTT.

This clonotype has more than one count but fewer than ten. V gene TRBV4-1 combines with J gene TRBJ1-4, with 9 bases lining up with TRBD1. The CDR3 covers 18 residues. CDR1 MGHRA and CDR2 YSYEKL come from the germline V gene. Trimming at V came to 6 bases and at J to 0 bases, leaving 11 bases not matched to a gene. As DNA, the CDR3 is TGCGCCAGCAGTCCCGGGACAGGGAATATGGCAACTAATGAAAAACTGTTTTTT. This sequence encodes CASSPGTGNMATNEKLFF.

This clonotype was seen only a few times. The chain has TRBV12-3 or TRBV12-4 and TRBJ2-5, with TRBD2 matching 9 bases. Trimming took 7 bases from V and 1 from J; bases not matched to a gene: 7. CDR3 length equals 15 residues. Written as DNA, the CDR3 is TGTGCCAGCACCCTTAGCGGGAGCCCCCAAGAGACCCAGTACTTC. As protein: CASTLSGSPQETQYF.